The 2 T cell receptor beta chains below were found in one sample sequenced in a study of blood T cell repertoires in COVID-19. Sequenced by immunoSEQ multiplex PCR; TCRdb stores in-frame clones only, minus some. The table has hundreds of thousands of clones, more than 75% seen once. Sequenced sample: peripheral blood. These receptor sequences come from a woman in her fifties or sixties with COVID-19, enrolled during active disease.

The V call is TRBV11-2, the J call TRBJ2-2, with TRBD1 as a possible D gene (5 bases). This CDR3 spans 14 amino acids. CDR1 and CDR2 (germline): SGHAT, FQNNGV. Trimming cost V 5 bases and J 2 bases, with 9 bases left between them. The CDR3 DNA follows: TGTGCCAGCAGCCCCGGACAAAACACCGGGGAGCTGTTTTTT. Residues: CASSPGQNTGELFF.

The V call is TRBV10-3, the J call TRBJ1-2; maybe TRBD1 (6 bases). Germline V CDR1 and CDR2: ENHRY, SYGVKD. Trimming took 0 bases from V and 7 from J, leaving 6 bases between them. CDR3 length: 12 amino acids. The CDR3 is CAISESGAGYTF. The CDR3 nucleotides are TGTGCCATCAGTGAGTCGGGGGCTGGCTACACCTTC.